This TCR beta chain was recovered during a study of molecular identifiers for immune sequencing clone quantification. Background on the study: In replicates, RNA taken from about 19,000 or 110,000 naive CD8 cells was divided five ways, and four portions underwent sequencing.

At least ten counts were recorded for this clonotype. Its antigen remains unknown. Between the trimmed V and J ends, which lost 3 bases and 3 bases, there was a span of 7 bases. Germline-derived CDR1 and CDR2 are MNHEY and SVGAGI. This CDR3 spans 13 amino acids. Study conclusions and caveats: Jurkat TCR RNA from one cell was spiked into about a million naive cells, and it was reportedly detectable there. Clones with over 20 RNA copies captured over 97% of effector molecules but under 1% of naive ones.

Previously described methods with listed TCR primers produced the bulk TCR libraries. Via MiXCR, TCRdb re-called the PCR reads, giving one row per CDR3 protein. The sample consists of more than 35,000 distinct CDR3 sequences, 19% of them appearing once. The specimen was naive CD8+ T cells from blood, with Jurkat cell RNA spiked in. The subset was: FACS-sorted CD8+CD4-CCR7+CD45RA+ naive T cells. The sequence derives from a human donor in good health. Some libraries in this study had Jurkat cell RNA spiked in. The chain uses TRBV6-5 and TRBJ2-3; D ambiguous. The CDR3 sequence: CASSYQATDTQYF. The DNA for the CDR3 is TGTGCCAGCAGTTATCAGGCTACAGATACGCAGTATTTT.